These 15 T cell receptor beta chains were sequenced from one sample in a study of shared clonotypes between healthy human individuals. Sequencing used immunoSEQ multiplex PCR; TCRdb keeps in-frame clones, though not all of them. This table has under 1 million clones, roughly 96% appearing once. Terminally differentiated effector memory CD45RA+ cells were excluded by CCR7 positive selection of CD45RO-negative cells. Sequencing used naive CD8+ T cells sorted from blood. These receptors were collected from a young man in good health.

V gene TRBV29-1 combines with J gene TRBJ2-7; 11 bases fit TRBD1. This CDR3 region has 16 residues. J lost 6 bases, V lost 6 bases, and 16 bases had no gene match. Germline CDR1 is SQVTM and CDR2 is ANQGSEA. The CDR3 protein is CSVRGKRGTGGLEQYF. CDR3 DNA sequence: TGCAGCGTAAGGGGAAAAAGAGGGACAGGGGGTCTCGAGCAGTACTTC.

The rearrangement links TRBV9 to TRBJ2-1; perhaps TRBD1 as D (5 bases). The CDR3 length is 16 residues. Germline lookup yields CDR1 SGDLS and CDR2 YYNGEE. V was pared by 0 bases and J by 0 bases, with 10 bases between. The CDR3: CASSVAVGDSYNEQFF. CDR3 sequence (DNA): TGTGCCAGCAGCGTAGCCGTAGGGGACTCCTACAATGAGCAGTTCTTC.

This chain connects TRBV7-9 to TRBJ2-7; unclear D gene. V lost 6 bases and J lost 4, with 10 bases in between. Germline V gives CDR1 SEHNR, CDR2 FQNEAQ (reference sequence). The CDR3 runs 12 residues. The DNA of the CDR3 is TGTGCCAGCAGATTCGGTGTTTACGAGCAGTACTTC. It specifies CASRFGVYEQYF.

The chain carries TRBV4-1 and TRBJ2-1; the D call may be TRBD1 or TRBD2 (6 bases each). Germline V gene lookup returns CDR1 MGHRA and CDR2 YSYEKL. This CDR3 spans 15 amino acids. The ends were cut back, 0 bases at V and 10 bases at J, with 16 bases in the middle. In DNA form, the CDR3 reads TGCGCCAGCAGCCAAGAGGGGGCGGGATTAGGCGAGCAGTTCTTC. Translating it yields CASSQEGAGLGEQFF.

This chain uses TRBV2 with TRBJ2-5; D unclear. V was cut by 6 bases and J by 5 bases, with 13 bases left in between. This CDR3 contains 13 residues. Germline-derived CDR1 and CDR2 are SNHLY and FYNNEI. CDR3 in DNA: TGTGCCAGCAGCGACGACACTGGGGAGACCCAGTACTTC. Its protein is CASSDDTGETQYF. Based on the CDR3 plus reference TRBV2 and TRBJ2-5, the full variable domain is EPEVTQTPSHQVTQMGQEVILRCVPISNHLYFYWYRQILGQKVEFLVSFYNNEISEKSEIFDDQFSVERPDGSNFTLKIRSTKLEDSAMYFCASSDDTGETQYFGPGTRLLVL.

The V gene is TRBV6-5, the J gene TRBJ1-2, with TRBD1 matching over 8 bases. Germline V gene lookup returns CDR1 MNHEY and CDR2 SVGAGI. V gave up 5 bases and J gave up 6 bases; unmatched junction bases: 11. This CDR3 contains 15 residues. Written as DNA, the CDR3 is TGTGCCAGCAGTCAGGACAGGGCGGGTAATAATGGCTACACCTTC. Its protein is CASSQDRAGNNGYTF.

This clone was seen once. The chain joins TRBV30 to TRBJ2-3; 8 nucleotides align to TRBD2. The CDR3 has 15 residues. The V and J ends lost 5 bases and 1 base, in that order; junction bases with no gene match: 8. Germline CDR1 reads GTSNPN; CDR2 reads SVGIG (reference sequence). The CDR3 protein is CAWGSGMGRTDTQYF. CDR3 nucleotide sequence: TGTGCCTGGGGTAGCGGGATGGGGCGCACAGATACGCAGTATTTT.

This clone showed up just a few times. The chain has TRBV4-1 and TRBJ2-1, with D possibly called TRBD1 or TRBD2 (5 bases each). Germline CDR1 MGHRA, CDR2 YSYEKL. This CDR3 has 12 residues. The germline V and J ends were trimmed by 1 base and 8 bases, with 6 bases remaining between them. The DNA of the CDR3 is TGCGCCAGCAGCCAAGGGGGGTATGAGCAGTTCTTC. It encodes CASSQGGYEQFF.

The genes are TRBV27 and TRBJ2-1; 9 nucleotides agree with TRBD2. The CDR3 totals 15 residues. The V segment lost 4 bases and the J segment 6 bases; nucleotides outside the gene matches: 7. The germline V gene encodes CDR1 MNHEY and CDR2 SMNVEV (reference sequence). CDR3 coding DNA: TGTGCCAGCAGTTCCCAGCGGGAGGTCCGCAATGAGCAGTTCTTC. It is translated as CASSSQREVRNEQFF.

This chain uses TRBV5-6 with TRBJ1-5, with TRBD1 identical over 7 bases. Trimming took 0 bases from V and 1 from J; bases not matched to a gene: 1. The CDR3 covers 15 residues. The V gene's germline CDR1 is SGHDT and CDR2 YYEEEE. The chain's CDR3 is CASSLAGGSNQPQHF. In nucleotides, the CDR3 is TGTGCCAGCAGCTTGGCAGGGGGAAGCAATCAGCCCCAGCATTTT.

The chain combines TRBV28 with TRBJ1-1; D is ambiguous. CDR1 is MDHEN, CDR2 SYDVKM, per germline. V was clipped by 6 bases and J by 3 bases, with 20 bases between them. This CDR3 spans 16 amino acids. CDR3 loop: CASREPLGFRDTEAFF. CDR3 bases: TGTGCCAGCAGGGAACCTTTGGGGTTTCGGGACACTGAAGCTTTCTTT.

The gene calls are TRBV6-1 and TRBJ2-7; 10 positions agree with TRBD2. V dropped 2 bases and J dropped 4; count of bases not matched to a gene: 23. Germline assignment: CDR1 MNHNS and CDR2 SASEGT. The length of the CDR3 is 21 residues. The CDR3, as DNA: TGTGCCAGCAGTGAAAGGCTTTCCCGGGGGCTAGCGGGAGATCGGGCTTACGAGCAGTACTTC. The encoded protein is CASSERLSRGLAGDRAYEQYF.

This sequence joins TRBV27 and TRBJ2-3, with 11 bases lining up with TRBD1. CDR1 is MNHEY, CDR2 SMNVEV, per germline (reference sequence). J lost 4 bases, V lost 4 bases, and 4 bases had no gene match. The CDR3 loop spans 15 amino acids. The CDR3 region has the DNA TGTGCCAGCAGTTATGGGGACAGGGGGTCAGATACGCAGTATTTT. Protein: CASSYGDRGSDTQYF.

The chain combines TRBV10-1 with TRBJ2-7, with TRBD2 matching over 7 bases. The CDR3 totals 16 residues. Trimming removed 3 bases from V and 3 bases from J; junction bases left unmatched: 11. Germline CDR1 is WNHNN and CDR2 is SYGVQD (reference sequence). CDR3 nucleotides: TGCGCCAGCAGTGATTTGCGGGGGACGGCGGACTACGAGCAGTACTTC. Amino acid sequence: CASSDLRGTADYEQYF.

The rearrangement links TRBV1 to TRBJ2-1; no DNA check was done on the table's D call, TRBD2. TRBV1 is a recognized pseudogene. There are 20 residues in the CDR3. CDR3 protein: CTSSQDRRGLAGKDYNEQFF. CDR3 DNA sequence: TGCACCAGCAGCCAAGATCGAAGGGGACTAGCGGGCAAAGACTACAATGAGCAGTTCTTC.